This record covers a single T cell receptor beta chain. Its antigen remains unidentified. The data were obtained in a study of OX40 agonist ivuxolimab in advanced cancers. Overall study findings and caveats: The study found that CD8+ T cells averaged more expanded clones than CD4+.

Libraries were prepared by immunoSEQ multiplex PCR; TCRdb keeps only in-frame clonotypes and omits some of them. There are 65,000 to 95,000 clones in the sample; approximately 92% occur only once, and less than 0.2% lies in the top ten. Material: CD4+ or CD8+ T cells sorted from blood, obtained in a trial of the OX40 agonist ivuxolimab. This receptor was identified in an adult with an advanced solid tumor such as melanoma, head and neck, liver or kidney cancer.

The CDR3 DNA reads TGTGCCAGCAGCCGTGCGGGCAACACCGGGGAGCTGTTTTTT. It is translated as CASSRAGNTGELFF. The chain is built from TRBV7-9 and TRBJ2-2, with a tentative D call TRBD2 (5 bases). Trimming took 5 bases from V and 2 from J, leaving 9 bases between them. In germline, CDR1 is SEHNR, CDR2 FQNEAQ (reference sequence). The length of the CDR3 is 14 residues.